These T cell receptor beta chains were read from a single sample in a study of shared T cell receptors in the human thymus. The repertoire was sequenced with immunoSEQ multiplex PCR; TCRdb's copy has only in-frame clones and lacks some. The repertoire holds about 380,000 clones, with approximately 95% as singletons. Sequenced material: thymocytes. The source is a human donor. CDR3s include the opening cysteine and the closing phenylalanine or tryptophan. A D gene is named only where the DNA matches it firmly. Part of the rows lack a size; the others show once, few, many or a class for expanded clones.

TRBD1,15,TRBJ1-2,NA,TRBV10-3,CAISKDRRLNYGYTF,TGTGCCATCAGTAAGGACAGGCGGTTAAACTATGGCTACACCTTC
TRBD1,16,TRBJ1-1,NA,TRBV7-3,CASSHVGRTGLAEAFF,TGTGCCAGCAGTCACGTCGGGCGGACAGGGCTCGCTGAAGCTTTCTTT
NA,22,TRBJ1-3,NA,TRBV21-1,CASSKGLGGGQGAKNFGNTIYF,TGTGCCAGCAGCAAAGGGTTGGGCGGGGGACAGGGGGCGAAAAATTTCGGAAACACCATATATTTT
TRBD1,16,TRBJ2-1,NA,TRBV19,CASSSRDRGWGNEQFF,TGTGCCAGTAGTTCCCGAGACAGGGGTTGGGGGAATGAGCAGTTCTTC
NA,14,TRBJ1-4,once,TRBV5-6,CASSLLTGNEKLFF,TGTGCCAGCAGCTTGTTGACCGGCAATGAAAAACTGTTTTTT
NA,16,TRBJ2-7,NA,TRBV14,CASSQGYRPPPGEQYF,TGTGCCAGCAGCCAGGGATACAGGCCACCCCCGGGCGAGCAGTACTTC
NA,18,TRBJ1-1,NA,TRBV19,CASTLSPQVPDRNTEAFF,TGTGCCAGTACCTTATCCCCACAGGTTCCCGACCGGAACACTGAAGCTTTCTTT
TRBD2,17,TRBJ2-3,NA,TRBV7-2,CASSESPTSGSPGTQYF,TGTGCCAGCAGCGAGAGTCCGACTAGCGGGAGCCCGGGTACGCAGTATTTT
NA,14,TRBJ1-1,once,TRBV6-6,CASSYLWGVSEAFF,TGTGCCAGCAGTTACTTATGGGGGGTCAGTGAAGCTTTCTTT
NA,15,TRBJ2-1,NA,TRBV14,CASSHGSYSYNEQFF,TGTGCCAGCAGCCACGGATCATACTCCTACAATGAGCAGTTCTTC
NA,13,TRBJ1-4,NA,TRBV30,CAWRVRPYEKLFF,TGTGCCTGGAGGGTGCGGCCTTATGAAAAACTGTTTTTT
NA,21,TRBJ1-5,NA,TRBV27,CASSLSPPARGGIWSNQPQHF,TGTGCCAGCAGTTTATCGCCCCCTGCAAGGGGAGGCATATGGAGCAATCAGCCCCAGCATTTT
NA,12,TRBJ2-1,NA,TRBV27,CASSPTAWEQFF,TGTGCCAGTAGTCCGACGGCTTGGGAGCAGTTCTTC
TRBD2,16,TRBJ2-2,NA,TRBV5-8,CASSLVRVAGTGELFF,TGTGCCAGCAGCTTGGTGAGGGTAGCGGGAACCGGGGAGCTGTTTTTT
TRBD1,18,TRBJ2-4,NA,TRBV4-2,CASSETKKYRGTKNIQYF,TGTGCCAGCAGCGAAACCAAAAAGTACAGGGGAACCAAAAACATTCAGTACTTC
TRBD1,16,TRBJ2-2,NA,TRBV7-6,CASSLGQGVGTGELFF,TGTGCCAGCAGCCTGGGACAGGGGGTGGGCACCGGGGAGCTGTTTTTT